These 22 T cell receptor beta chains originate from one sample sequenced in a study of blood T cell repertoires in COVID-19. The protocol was immunoSEQ multiplex PCR, while the TCRdb copy is restricted to in-frame clones and leaves out a portion. The sample carries some 150,000 clones, approximately 91% recorded once. Sequences were obtained from peripheral blood. These receptors were obtained from a man between 45 and 60 years old with active or convalescent COVID-19.

The J gene is TRBJ1-2, the V gene TRBV21-1; the D call TRBD1 from the table was never checked on the DNA. TRBV21-1 is shown as a pseudogene. The CDR3 covers 13 residues. The CDR3 sequence is CASSKGALYGYTF. The CDR3 DNA is TGTGCCAGCAGCAAAGGGGCTCTATATGGCTACACCTTC.

The chain is built from TRBV5-1 and TRBJ2-7; no clear D gene. Germline V gives CDR1 SGHRS, CDR2 YFSETQ. With 4 bases removed from V and 3 bases from J, the gap between germline ends came to 5 bases. The CDR3 consists of 11 residues. The CDR3 DNA is TGCGCCAGCAGCCCGGGCTACGAGCAGTACTTC. It yields the protein CASSPGYEQYF.

The genes are TRBV11-2 and TRBJ2-7; D might be TRBD2 (6 bases). V was shortened by 1 base and J by 0 bases, with 16 bases between the two germline ends. The CDR3 runs 17 residues. Germline lookup yields CDR1 SGHAT and CDR2 FQNNGV. The CDR3, as DNA: TGTGCCAGCAGCTTAGTCTCACTAGCTGCCAGCTCCTACGAGCAGTACTTC. Amino acid sequence: CASSLVSLAASSYEQYF.

This clone was detected many times. The chain uses TRBV29-1 and TRBJ2-7; D unresolved. The CDR3 is 12 residues long. Trimming took 4 bases from V and 1 from J, leaving 8 bases between them. CDR1 SQVTM and CDR2 ANQGSEA come from the germline V gene. This chain's CDR3 is CSVGSDSYEQYF. The CDR3 region has the DNA TGCAGCGTTGGCAGCGATTCCTACGAGCAGTACTTC.

This clone was recorded a few times. The chain is built from TRBV2 and TRBJ1-1, with D possibly TRBD1 on 6 matching bases. The CDR3 extends over 13 amino acids. The germline CDR1 and CDR2 sequences are SNHLY and FYNNEI. V was pared by 6 bases and J by 1 base, with 9 bases between. The CDR3 protein is CASSLQGNTEAFF. The CDR3 DNA reads TGTGCCAGCAGCCTACAGGGGAACACTGAAGCTTTCTTT.

The rearrangement joins TRBV18 to TRBJ1-1; a possible D gene is TRBD1 (5 bases). Germline CDR1 and CDR2: KGHSH and LQKENI. The V end was cut by 3 bases, the J end by 8 bases, with 10 bases between. The CDR3 contains 12 residues. CDR3 in amino acids: CASSPVRGEAFF. CDR3 DNA sequence: TGTGCCAGCTCACCGGTAAGGGGCGAAGCTTTCTTT.

The V and J genes are TRBV2 and TRBJ1-6, with a weak D call TRBD1 (6 bases). Deletions cut 6 bases from V and 3 bases from J, with 12 bases between. Per germline, CDR1 SNHLY and CDR2 FYNNEI. The CDR3 sequence is 15 residues long. CDR3 in amino acids: CASRRRDNYNSPLHF. The DNA for the CDR3 is TGTGCCAGCAGACGCCGGGACAACTATAATTCACCCCTCCACTTT.

The genes are TRBV28 and TRBJ2-5, with D maybe TRBD1 (6 bases). Germline V lookup: CDR1 MDHEN, CDR2 SYDVKM. Trimming pared 4 bases from V and 2 bases from J, leaving 8 bases between. The CDR3 covers 13 residues. Here the CDR3 reads CASSSGQQETQYF. Written as DNA, the CDR3 is TGTGCCAGCAGTTCCGGACAGCAAGAGACCCAGTACTTC.

The genes are TRBV10-3 and TRBJ2-4; 7 positions agree with TRBD1. After removal of 5 bases from V and 0 bases from J, the junction contained 4 bases not matched to a gene. Looked up from germline, CDR1 is ENHRY and CDR2 is SYGVKD. CDR3 length: 15 residues. Here the CDR3 DNA reads TGTGCCATCAGTCACGGGACAGAAGCCAAAAACATTCAGTACTTC. Amino acid sequence: CAISHGTEAKNIQYF.

This chain links TRBV29-1 with TRBJ1-1, with TRBD1 matching 8 bases. V was pared by 6 bases and J by 0 bases, with 3 bases of the junction left unmatched. From germline, CDR1 is SQVTM and CDR2 ANQGSEA. CDR3 length: 13 amino acids. CDR3 sequence reads: CSVGQGLNTEAFF. The CDR3 DNA reads TGCAGCGTAGGACAGGGATTGAACACTGAAGCTTTCTTT. Full variable domain (rest looked up from reference TRBV29-1 and TRBJ1-1): SAVISQKPSRDICQRGTSLTIQCQVDSQVTMMFWYRQQPGQSLTLIATANQGSEATYESGFVIDKFPISRPNLTFSTLTVSNMSPEDSSIYLCSVGQGLNTEAFFGQGTRLTVV.

The chain combines TRBV28 with TRBJ2-7; 7 bases fit TRBD2. CDR1 is MDHEN and CDR2 is SYDVKM in the germline V gene. This CDR3 spans 13 amino acids. The junction had 8 bases not matched to a gene; V was cut back by 6 bases and J by 6 bases. The CDR3 spells CASRGGTPLEQYF. The CDR3 DNA sequence: TGTGCCAGCAGGGGGGGGACCCCTCTCGAGCAGTACTTC.

The chain couples TRBV5-1 to TRBJ2-2; TRBD2 agrees at 8 bases. V gave up 2 bases and J gave up 6 bases; unmatched junction bases: 6. The CDR3 spans 15 residues. Germline V CDR1 and CDR2: SGHRS, YFSETQ. The CDR3 region is CASSFLGLEAGELFF. The CDR3 bases are TGCGCCAGCAGCTTCCTGGGACTAGAAGCCGGGGAGCTGTTTTTT.

The rearrangement links TRBV2 to TRBJ1-2, with D unresolved. The V gene lost 2 bases and the J gene lost 3 bases, with 13 bases spanning the gap. Germline V lookup: CDR1 SNHLY, CDR2 FYNNEI. The CDR3 extends over 15 amino acids. The CDR3 protein is CASSEHPGLDYGYTF. The CDR3 nucleotides read TGTGCCAGCAGTGAACACCCAGGTTTAGACTATGGCTACACCTTC.

The rearrangement joins TRBV9 to TRBJ1-2, with D uncertain. The CDR3 sequence is 11 residues long. The germline gives CDR1 SGDLS, CDR2 YYNGEE. Between the trimmed V and J ends, which lost 5 bases and 6 bases, there was a span of 8 bases. This CDR3 reads CASRAGNGYTF. CDR3 sequence (DNA): TGTGCCAGCAGAGCGGGGAATGGCTACACCTTC.

DNA of the CDR3: TGCGCCAGCAGTGCCCAGGCCAATTCACCCCTCCACTTT. Translated, it gives CASSAQANSPLHF. V and J are TRBV10-1 and TRBJ1-6; D call uncertain. CDR3 length: 13 amino acids. Germline V gene lookup returns CDR1 WNHNN and CDR2 SYGVQD (reference sequence). Deletions cut 4 bases from V and 7 bases from J, with 8 bases between.

The chain has TRBV7-9 and TRBJ2-7, with a tentative D call TRBD2 (6 bases). With 8 bases removed from V and 0 bases from J, the gap between germline ends came to 14 bases. The germline gives CDR1 SEHNR, CDR2 FQNEAQ (reference sequence). This CDR3 is built from 14 residues. Here the CDR3 DNA reads TGTGCCAGCGGTTCCCGACTAGGCTCCTACGAGCAGTACTTC. Amino acids: CASGSRLGSYEQYF.

This chain links TRBV21-1 with TRBJ2-2; the table's D call, TRBD1, was not checked against the DNA. TRBV21-1 is a pseudogene. This CDR3 is built from 16 residues. CDR3 region: CASSKDNPQGTGELFF. The DNA of the CDR3 is TGTGCCAGCAGCAAAGACAACCCCCAGGGGACCGGGGAGCTGTTTTTT.

The V gene is TRBV14, the J gene TRBJ2-1; D may be TRBD1 (5 bases). This CDR3 is built from 14 residues. Trimming stripped 0 bases from V and 13 bases from J, with 16 bases between. Per germline, CDR1 SGHDN and CDR2 FVKESK. CDR3 protein: CASSQEVKGSRQFF. The CDR3 nucleotides are TGTGCCAGCAGCCAAGAAGTGAAGGGGTCTAGACAGTTCTTC.

This clone appeared once. The chain combines TRBV5-1 with TRBJ1-1, with D possibly TRBD1 on 6 matching bases. V was pared by 3 bases and J by 5 bases, with 14 bases between. The V gene's germline CDR1 is SGHRS and CDR2 YFSETQ. The CDR3 runs 14 residues. This chain's CDR3 is CASSSGTLGTEAFF. The CDR3 DNA follows: TGCGCCAGCAGCTCCGGGACATTAGGGACTGAAGCTTTCTTT.

This clone was found once. This rearrangement joins TRBV6-5 to TRBJ1-2, with a weak D call TRBD1 (5 bases). The germline V gene encodes CDR1 MNHEY and CDR2 SVGAGI. Trimming took off 6 bases at V and 4 bases at J, with 12 bases between the two ends. The CDR3 sequence is 13 residues long. The CDR3 loop is CASRRVQGYGYTF. The CDR3 DNA follows: TGTGCCAGCAGAAGGGTTCAGGGCTATGGCTACACCTTC.

This chain joins TRBV4-1 and TRBJ2-2; possibly TRBD2 for D (5 bases). CDR1 and CDR2 (germline): MGHRA, YSYEKL. The CDR3 consists of 14 residues. Trimming removed 3 bases from V and 5 bases from J, with 10 bases in between. CDR3 in DNA: TGCGCCAGCAGCCAGGGAGAACGAACCGGGGAGCTGTTTTTT. Its protein is CASSQGERTGELFF.

The gene calls are TRBV19 and TRBJ2-3; the D is unclear. Germline V lookup: CDR1 LNHDA, CDR2 SQIVND (reference sequence). The CDR3 length is 13 residues. Trimming stripped 5 bases from V and 5 bases from J, with 11 bases between. Written as DNA, the CDR3 is TGTGCCAGTAGTCCCTTAGTTAAAGATACGCAGTATTTT. Residues: CASSPLVKDTQYF. Complete variable domain (other parts from reference TRBV19 and TRBJ2-3): DGGITQSPKYLFRKEGQNVTLSCEQNLNHDAMYWYRQDPGQGLRLIYYSQIVNDFQKGDIAEGYSVSREKKESFPLTVTSAQKNPTAFYLCASSPLVKDTQYFGPGTRLTVL.